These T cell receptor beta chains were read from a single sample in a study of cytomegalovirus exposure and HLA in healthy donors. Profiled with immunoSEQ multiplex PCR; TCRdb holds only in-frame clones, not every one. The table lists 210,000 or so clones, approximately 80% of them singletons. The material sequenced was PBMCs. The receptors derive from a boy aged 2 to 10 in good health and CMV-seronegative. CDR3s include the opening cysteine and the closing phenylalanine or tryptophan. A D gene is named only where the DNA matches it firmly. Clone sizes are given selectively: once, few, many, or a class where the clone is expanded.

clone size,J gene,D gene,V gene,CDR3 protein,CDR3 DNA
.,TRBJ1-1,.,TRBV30,CAWIGTPWSNTEAFF,TGTGCCTGGATCGGGACACCCTGGTCGAACACTGAAGCTTTCTTT
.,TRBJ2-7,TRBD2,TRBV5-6,CASSPGLAGGFEQYF,TGTGCCAGCAGCCCCGGACTAGCGGGGGGTTTCGAGCAGTACTTC
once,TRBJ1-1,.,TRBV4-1,CASSPLGAGTEAFF,TGCGCCAGCAGCCCCCTAGGGGCTGGCACTGAAGCTTTCTTT
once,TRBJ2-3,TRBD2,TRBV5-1,CASSAGGLTDTQYF,TGCGCCAGCTCGGCGGGGGGGCTCACAGATACGCAGTATTTT
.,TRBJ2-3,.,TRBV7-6,CASSLVSGRTDTQYF,TGTGCCAGCAGCTTAGTAAGCGGCCGCACAGATACGCAGTATTTT
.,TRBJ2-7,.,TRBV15,CATSRDEGGYEQYF,TGTGCCACCAGCAGAGACGAGGGAGGATACGAGCAGTACTTC
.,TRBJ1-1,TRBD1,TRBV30,CAWAGQGGTEAFF,TGTGCCTGGGCAGGACAGGGAGGGACTGAAGCTTTCTTT
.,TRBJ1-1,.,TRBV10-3,CAISESTVNTEAFF,TGTGCCATCAGTGAGTCGACAGTGAACACTGAAGCTTTCTTT
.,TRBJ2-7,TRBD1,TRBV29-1,CSVDETGGSEQYF,TGCAGCGTGGACGAGACAGGGGGCAGTGAGCAGTACTTC
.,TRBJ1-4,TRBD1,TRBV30,CAWTPGQGGGKLFF,TGTGCCTGGACACCTGGACAGGGCGGGGGAAAACTGTTTTTT
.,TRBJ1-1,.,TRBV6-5,CASRQEGNTEAFF,TGTGCCAGCAGACAGGAGGGGAACACTGAAGCTTTCTTT
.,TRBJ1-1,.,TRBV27,CASSLSRGTEAFF,TGTGCCAGCAGTTTATCCCGGGGTACTGAAGCTTTCTTT
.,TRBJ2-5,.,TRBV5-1,CASSRDSQETQYF,TGCGCCAGCAGCCGAGACAGCCAAGAGACCCAGTACTTC
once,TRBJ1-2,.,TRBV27,CASSFGGAPNYGYTF,TGTGCCAGCAGTTTTGGCGGCGCCCCTAACTATGGCTACACCTTC
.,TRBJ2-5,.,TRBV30,CAWSVMQQETQYF,TGTGCCTGGAGTGTAATGCAGCAAGAGACCCAGTACTTC
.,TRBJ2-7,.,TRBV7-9,CASSLAALPSYEQYF,TGTGCCAGCAGCTTAGCAGCCCTCCCTTCCTACGAGCAGTACTTC
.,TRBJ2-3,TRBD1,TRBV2,CASRGFQTGTARVGVSDTQYF,TGTGCCAGCAGGGGATTCCAGACAGGGACGGCTCGTGTGGGAGTGTCAGATACGCAGTATTTT
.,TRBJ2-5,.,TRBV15,CATSRDLSGDETQYF,TGTGCCACCAGCAGAGATCTATCAGGGGACGAGACCCAGTACTTC
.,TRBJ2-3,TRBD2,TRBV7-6,CASSSRDYLSTDTQYF,TGTGCCAGCAGCTCCCGGGACTACCTTAGCACAGATACGCAGTATTTT
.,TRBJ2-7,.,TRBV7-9,CASSPSKAYEQYF,TGTGCCAGCAGCCCTAGCAAGGCCTACGAGCAGTACTTC
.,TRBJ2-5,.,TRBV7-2,CASSLFLGGGETQYF,TGTGCCAGCAGCTTATTTCTAGGCGGAGGGGAGACCCAGTACTTC
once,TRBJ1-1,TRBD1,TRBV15,CATSGQGPTNTEAFF,TGTGCCACCAGCGGACAGGGGCCCACGAACACTGAAGCTTTCTTT
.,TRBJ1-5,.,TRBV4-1,CASSQPGGWRSQHF,TGCGCCAGCAGCCAGCCCGGGGGGTGGAGGTCCCAGCATTTT
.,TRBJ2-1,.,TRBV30,CAWSAHGEISYNEQFF,TGTGCCTGGAGTGCCCACGGGGAGATCTCCTACAATGAGCAGTTCTTC
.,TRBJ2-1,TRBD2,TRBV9,CASGTSEGSSSYNEQFF,TGTGCCAGCGGGACTAGCGAGGGGTCTAGCTCCTACAATGAGCAGTTCTTC
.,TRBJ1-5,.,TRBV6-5,CASSYSGRAQPQHF,TGTGCCAGCAGTTACTCGGGCAGGGCACAGCCCCAGCATTTT
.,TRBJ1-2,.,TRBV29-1,CSAPPEGIGGYGYTF,TGCAGCGCCCCCCCGGAGGGGATCGGAGGGTATGGCTACACCTTC
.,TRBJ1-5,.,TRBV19,CASSIRGDGSNQPQHF,TGTGCCAGTAGTATTCGGGGGGATGGAAGCAATCAGCCCCAGCATTTT